Each of the 19 T cell receptor beta chains below was sequenced from the same sample in a study of T cells after yellow fever vaccination. TCRdb processed the 5' RACE reads anew with MiXCR; each CDR3 protein has one entry. The sample holds some 350,000 distinct CDR3 sequences, under 7.5% seen once. The specimen comprised PBMCs, sampled 5 days after the yellow fever booster vaccination. These receptors originate from a man aged 25-40 years who received the YFV17D yellow fever vaccine.

The rearrangement links TRBV12-3 or TRBV12-4 to TRBJ1-1; D remains ambiguous. The CDR3 is made up of 13 amino acids. V was pared by 3 bases and J by 4 bases, with 9 bases between. The CDR3 DNA follows: TGTGCCAGCAGTTTGCCGGGGTCCACTGAAGCTTTCTTT. Residues: CASSLPGSTEAFF.

This clonotype was counted many times. The chain joins TRBV6-6 to TRBJ2-7; D tentatively fits TRBD1 or TRBD2 (7 bases each). Germline assignment: CDR1 MNHNY and CDR2 SVGAGI (reference sequence). CDR3 length equals 13 residues. V lost 5 bases, J lost 6 bases, and 14 bases lay in between. The CDR3: CASSRQGGSEQYF. In DNA, the CDR3 is TGTGCCAGCAGTCGACAGGGAGGGAGCGAGCAGTACTTC.

This clonotype was found a few times. The rearrangement joins TRBV7-3 to TRBJ2-7; D remains ambiguous. This CDR3 is 15 amino acids long. CDR1 and CDR2 from the germline V gene are SGHTA and FQGTGA. Trimming pared 4 bases from V and 3 bases from J, leaving 16 bases between. CDR3 DNA: TGTGCCAGCAGCTCCCTCCCGGGTTTCAACTACGAGCAGTACTTC. Protein sequence: CASSSLPGFNYEQYF.

This clonotype was picked up a small number of times. The genes are TRBV2 and TRBJ1-5, with D unresolved. Trimming shortened V by 3 bases and J by 5 bases, and 14 bases separated the two germline ends. The CDR3 runs to 15 residues. Per germline, CDR1 SNHLY and CDR2 FYNNEI. This CDR3 reads CASSEEGNPYQPQHF. CDR3 DNA sequence: TGTGCCAGCAGTGAGGAAGGGAACCCTTATCAGCCCCAGCATTTT.

This clonotype was observed at least ten times. This chain joins TRBV11-3 and TRBJ2-1, with D tentatively TRBD1 (5 bases). The CDR3 contains 13 residues. Germline values: CDR1 SGHNT, CDR2 YENEEA. The V gene lost 5 bases and the J gene lost 7 bases, with 12 bases spanning the gap. The CDR3 spells CASSHNGANEQFF. The CDR3 DNA reads as TGTGCCAGCAGCCATAATGGGGCGAATGAGCAGTTCTTC. Combining the CDR3 with reference TRBV11-3 and TRBJ2-1 gives the whole variable domain EAGVVQSPRYKIIEKKQPVAFWCNPISGHNTLYWYLQNLGQGPELLIRYENEEAVDDSQLPKDRFSAERLKGVDSTLKIQPAELGDSAVYLCASSHNGANEQFFGPGTRLTVL.

The table lists this clonotype with many counts. The gene calls are TRBV19 and TRBJ2-1, with 8 nucleotides matching TRBD2. Germline values: CDR1 LNHDA, CDR2 SQIVND (reference sequence). The CDR3 has 16 amino acids. V was clipped by 7 bases and J by 6 bases; unmatched bases: 14. CDR3 protein: CASTMGSGSGGNEQFF. CDR3 DNA: TGTGCCAGTACCATGGGGAGCGGGAGTGGGGGCAATGAGCAGTTCTTC.

The rearrangement joins TRBV7-2 to TRBJ2-3, with D perhaps TRBD2 (7 bases). Germline V lookup: CDR1 SGHTA, CDR2 FQGNSA. This CDR3 has 13 amino acids. V lost 7 bases and J lost 10, with 18 bases in between. The CDR3 DNA reads as TGTGCCAGCAACATAGGGGGGAGGGGATCGCAGTATTTT. Translating gives CASNIGGRGSQYF.

The gene calls are TRBV4-2 and TRBJ1-3; D possibly corresponds to TRBD1 (6 bases). CDR1 and CDR2 from the germline V gene are LGHNA and YNFKEQ. V lost 0 bases, J lost 4 bases, and 16 bases lay in between. The CDR3 has 17 residues. The CDR3 DNA reads TGTGCCAGCAGCCAAGAAATGCCAGGGGCGCTCGGAAACACCATATATTTT. It is translated as CASSQEMPGALGNTIYF.

Only a few counts were recorded for this clonotype. The gene calls are TRBV5-1 and TRBJ2-1; 13 nucleotides line up with TRBD2. Trimming cost V 2 bases and J 9 bases; bases outside gene matches: 5. The CDR3 extends over 15 amino acids. Germline V gene data show CDR1 as SGHRS and CDR2 as YFSETQ. The CDR3 sequence is CASSFTGTSGIEQFF. The CDR3 coding sequence is TGCGCCAGCAGCTTTACCGGGACTAGCGGGATTGAGCAGTTCTTC.

This clonotype was observed a handful of times. The chain employs TRBV3-1 and TRBJ2-7; maybe TRBD1 (5 bases). Per germline, CDR1 LGHDT and CDR2 YNNKEL (reference sequence). V lost 2 bases and J 10 bases, leaving 12 bases between the germline ends. This CDR3 is built from 12 residues. In nucleotides, the CDR3 is TGTGCCAGCAGCCAACTCCTGGGGCCCCAGTACTTC. It encodes CASSQLLGPQYF.

Many counts were recorded for this clonotype. The chain uses TRBV7-8 and TRBJ2-1; perhaps TRBD2 as D (6 bases). The CDR3 contains 15 residues. V lost 1 base to trimming and J lost 1 base, with 8 bases between them. Per germline, CDR1 SGHVS and CDR2 FQNEAQ. The CDR3 loop reads CASSLGRESYNEQFF. The DNA of the CDR3 is TGTGCCAGCAGCTTAGGACGGGAGTCCTACAATGAGCAGTTCTTC.

The chain is built from TRBV18 and TRBJ2-2; the D is unclear. The CDR3 loop spans 15 amino acids. The V end was cut by 8 bases, the J end by 5 bases, with 18 bases between. The V gene's germline CDR1 is KGHSH and CDR2 LQKENI. In DNA form, the CDR3 reads TGTGCCAGCACGCGACATGGGAAAAGAACCGGGGAGCTGTTTTTT. Its translation: CASTRHGKRTGELFF.

The V call is TRBV10-3, the J call TRBJ2-7, with D unresolved. Germline V gene data show CDR1 as ENHRY and CDR2 as SYGVKD. Trimming removed 2 bases at V and 0 bases at J, with 8 bases between. The CDR3 extends over 14 amino acids. In nucleotides, the CDR3 is TGTGCCATCAGTGAGGTCAGGAGCTCCTACGAGCAGTACTTC. Encoded protein: CAISEVRSSYEQYF.

This clonotype was counted ten times or more. The genes are TRBV12-3 or TRBV12-4 and TRBJ2-3; TRBD2 is a possible D gene (5 bases). The CDR3 consists of 15 residues. The germline V and J ends were trimmed by 1 base and 2 bases, with 10 bases remaining between them. The CDR3 is CASSLGGRPTDTQYF. The CDR3 nucleotides are TGTGCCAGCAGTTTAGGAGGGAGACCCACAGATACGCAGTATTTT.

V usage is TRBV2 and J usage is TRBJ2-3, with unresolved D. The CDR3 extends over 13 amino acids. From germline, CDR1 is SNHLY and CDR2 FYNNEI. V shed 7 bases and J shed 2 bases, with 10 bases lying between them. The chain's CDR3 is CASTLFLTDTQYF. CDR3 bases: TGTGCCAGCACCCTGTTTCTCACAGATACGCAGTATTTT.

This clonotype was picked up many times. The J gene is TRBJ2-5, the V gene TRBV6-1, with 12 bases matching TRBD2. The V and J ends lost 6 bases and 2 bases, in that order; junction bases with no gene match: 4. Looked up from germline, CDR1 is MNHNS and CDR2 is SASEGT. This CDR3 has 15 amino acids. CDR3 in DNA: TGTGCCAGCAGCCATGGACTAGCGGGACAAGAGACCCAGTACTTC. As protein: CASSHGLAGQETQYF.

V is TRBV6-2 or TRBV6-3 and J is TRBJ2-7, with 8 bases matching TRBD2. V lost 6 bases and J lost 3; bases outside the gene matches: 10. Germline values: CDR1 MNHEY, CDR2 SVGEGT. CDR3 length: 15 residues. The CDR3 here is CASSSAGGPIYEQYF. The CDR3 nucleotides read TGTGCCAGCAGCTCCGCGGGGGGCCCAATCTACGAGCAGTACTTC.

This clonotype has just a few counts. The genes are TRBV5-1 and TRBJ2-1; D not certain. Deletions cut 2 bases from V and 0 bases from J, with 12 bases between. This CDR3 is 16 amino acids long. The germline V gene encodes CDR1 SGHRS and CDR2 YFSETQ. The CDR3 loop is CASSLYRPSSYNEQFF. The CDR3, as DNA: TGCGCCAGCAGCTTATACAGACCAAGCTCCTACAATGAGCAGTTCTTC.

This clonotype was recorded a few times. The chain carries TRBV19 and TRBJ2-3; TRBD2 is a possible D gene (5 bases). Germline CDR1 reads LNHDA; CDR2 reads SQIVND (reference sequence). Trimming stripped 1 base from V and 6 bases from J, with 11 bases between. CDR3 length equals 14 residues. CDR3 in amino acids: CASSIASPGDTQYF. Here the CDR3 DNA reads TGTGCCAGTAGTATAGCCAGCCCGGGGGATACGCAGTATTTT.